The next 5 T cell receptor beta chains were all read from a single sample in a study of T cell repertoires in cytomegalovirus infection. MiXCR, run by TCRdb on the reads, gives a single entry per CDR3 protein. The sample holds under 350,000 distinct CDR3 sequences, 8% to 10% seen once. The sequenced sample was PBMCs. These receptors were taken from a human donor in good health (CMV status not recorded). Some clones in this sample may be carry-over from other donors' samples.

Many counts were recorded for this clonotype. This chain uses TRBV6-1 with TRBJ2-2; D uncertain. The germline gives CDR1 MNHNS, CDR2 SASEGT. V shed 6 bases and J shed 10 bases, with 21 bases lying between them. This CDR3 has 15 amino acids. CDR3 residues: CASSTSSTSSLELFF. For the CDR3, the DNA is TGTGCCAGCAGCACTTCCTCCACTTCTAGTTTGGAGCTGTTTTTT.

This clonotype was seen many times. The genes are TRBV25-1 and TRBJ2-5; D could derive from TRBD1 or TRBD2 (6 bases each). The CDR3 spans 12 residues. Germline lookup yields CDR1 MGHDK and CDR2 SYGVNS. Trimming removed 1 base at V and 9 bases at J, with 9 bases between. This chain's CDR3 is CASSELRGAQYF. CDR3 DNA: TGTGCCAGCAGTGAATTAAGGGGGGCCCAGTACTTC.

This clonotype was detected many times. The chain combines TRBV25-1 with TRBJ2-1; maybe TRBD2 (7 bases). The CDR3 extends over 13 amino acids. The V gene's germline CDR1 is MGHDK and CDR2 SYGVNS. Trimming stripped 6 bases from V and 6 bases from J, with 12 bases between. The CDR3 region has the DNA TGTGCCAGCAGGGGGCGGGGGCCCAATGAGCAGTTCTTC. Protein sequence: CASRGRGPNEQFF.

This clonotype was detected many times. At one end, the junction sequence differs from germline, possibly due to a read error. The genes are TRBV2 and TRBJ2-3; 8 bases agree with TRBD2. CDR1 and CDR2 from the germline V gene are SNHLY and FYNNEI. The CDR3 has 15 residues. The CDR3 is CASSKAGASTDTQYF. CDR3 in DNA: TGTGCCAGCAGTAAAGCGGGGGCCTCCACAGATACGCAGTATTTT.

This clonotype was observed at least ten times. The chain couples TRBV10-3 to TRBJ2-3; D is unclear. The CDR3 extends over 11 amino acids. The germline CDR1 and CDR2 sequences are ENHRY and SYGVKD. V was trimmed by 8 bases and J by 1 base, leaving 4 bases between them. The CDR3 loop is CAIGRTDTQYF. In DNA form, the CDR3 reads TGTGCCATCGGACGCACAGATACGCAGTATTTT.